The 6 T cell receptor beta chains below all came from one sample that was sequenced in a study of T cell responses to AZD1222 COVID-19 vaccine. The method was immunoSEQ multiplex PCR; TCRdb's version includes in-frame clones alone and lacks a portion of them. The sample contains 150,000 to 200,000 clones, 85% to 95% of which appear only once. The sample here was peripheral blood, taken on day 0 of AZD1222 vaccination. The receptors were sampled from an adult in good health.

V and J are TRBV4-1 and TRBJ1-5; 8 bases align to TRBD1. This CDR3 comprises 18 residues. With 1 base clipped from V and 0 bases from J, the junction kept 8 bases outside the gene matches. Germline V gene lookup returns CDR1 MGHRA and CDR2 YSYEKL. The CDR3 coding sequence is TGCGCCAGCAGCCAAGCGTTAGGGACAGGAGATAGCAATCAGCCCCAGCATTTT. The encoded protein is CASSQALGTGDSNQPQHF.

The chain couples TRBV15 to TRBJ1-2; D is perhaps TRBD1 (6 bases). Germline values: CDR1 LNHNV, CDR2 YYDKDF (reference sequence). The CDR3 contains 15 residues. Trimming removed 0 bases from V and 8 bases from J, with 16 bases in between. The CDR3 spells CATSRDLGRGWGYTF. CDR3 DNA: TGTGCCACCAGCAGAGATCTTGGCAGGGGCTGGGGCTACACCTTC.

This chain connects TRBV5-1 to TRBJ2-7; the D is unclear. The germline V and J ends were trimmed by 1 base and 2 bases, with 10 bases remaining between them. This CDR3 contains 14 residues. Germline V gene sequence: CDR1 SGHRS, CDR2 YFSETQ. CDR3 protein: CASSLFPATYEQYF. The CDR3 nucleotides are TGCGCCAGCAGCTTGTTCCCTGCTACCTACGAGCAGTACTTC.

V gene TRBV6-5 combines with J gene TRBJ1-2; no firm D call. Germline CDR1 and CDR2: MNHEY and SVGAGI. Trimming removed 0 bases from V and 2 bases from J, with 7 bases in between. CDR3 length equals 14 residues. CDR3 DNA: TGTGCCAGCAGTTACTCAGTAAGAAACTATGGCTACACCTTC. It is translated as CASSYSVRNYGYTF.

This clone is a singleton in its sample. J is TRBJ2-7 and V is TRBV2, with 9 bases lining up with TRBD2. The CDR3 has 16 amino acids. After removal of 2 bases from V and 3 bases from J, the junction contained 8 bases not matched to a gene. Per germline, CDR1 SNHLY and CDR2 FYNNEI. CDR3 amino acids: CASSELSGSLLYEQYF. The CDR3, as DNA: TGTGCCAGCAGTGAACTTAGCGGGAGTTTGCTCTACGAGCAGTACTTC. Full variable domain (outside the CDR3, taken from reference TRBV2 and TRBJ2-7): EPEVTQTPSHQVTQMGQEVILRCVPISNHLYFYWYRQILGQKVEFLVSFYNNEISEKSEIFDDQFSVERPDGSNFTLKIRSTKLEDSAMYFCASSELSGSLLYEQYFGPGTRLTVT.

V and J are TRBV15 and TRBJ1-2, with no clear D. The germline gives CDR1 LNHNV, CDR2 YYDKDF (reference sequence). The CDR3 loop spans 15 amino acids. The V end was cut by 0 bases, the J end by 6 bases, with 14 bases between. The CDR3 sequence is CATSRDIGPGHGYTF. The DNA for the CDR3 is TGTGCCACCAGCAGAGATATTGGCCCTGGGCATGGCTACACCTTC.